These 16 T cell receptor beta chains share one sample of origin, sequenced in a study of cytomegalovirus exposure and HLA in healthy donors. In the PCR, 60 Vbeta and 13 Jbeta primers were used. Sequencing was performed with immunoSEQ multiplex PCR; in TCRdb, only in-frame clones are kept and a portion is missing. The table lists 120,000 or so clones, roughly 80% of them singletons, with roughly 10% in the top ten. Sequenced sample: PBMCs. Every receptor here comes from a male donor in good health and CMV-seropositive.

The chain has TRBV28 and TRBJ1-1; TRBD1 agrees at 9 bases. The CDR3 contains 16 residues. V was pared by 2 bases and J by 4 bases, with 8 bases of the junction left unmatched. Germline CDR1 is MDHEN and CDR2 is SYDVKM. The CDR3 DNA reads as TGTGCCAGCAGTTTAGGAACAGGGGGCGCAAGCACTGAAGCTTTCTTT. Translation: CASSLGTGGASTEAFF.

This chain links TRBV7-8 with TRBJ2-4; D possibly corresponds to TRBD1 (5 bases). Germline V gene data show CDR1 as SGHVS and CDR2 as FQNEAQ. Trimming pared 2 bases from V and 0 bases from J, leaving 14 bases between. This CDR3 spans 17 amino acids. CDR3 sequence (DNA): TGTGCCAGCAGCTTATCGGCAGGGATCTTAGCCAAAAACATTCAGTACTTC. It encodes CASSLSAGILAKNIQYF.

V gene TRBV28 combines with J gene TRBJ1-2, with 7 positions matching TRBD1. The CDR3 sequence is 14 residues long. With 3 bases clipped from V and 4 bases from J, the junction kept 5 bases outside the gene matches. The germline gives CDR1 MDHEN, CDR2 SYDVKM. The CDR3 region has the DNA TGTGCCAGCAGTTTGTACAGGGGTGCCTATGGCTACACCTTC. Translating gives CASSLYRGAYGYTF.

The chain joins TRBV19 to TRBJ2-1; no clear D. This CDR3 contains 16 residues. Germline assignment: CDR1 LNHDA and CDR2 SQIVND (reference sequence). V shed 5 bases and J shed 4 bases, with 18 bases lying between them. The CDR3 DNA is TGTGCCAGTAGTCCAACCCCCAGTGGCCAGTACAATGAGCAGTTCTTC. Encoded protein: CASSPTPSGQYNEQFF.

The rearrangement uses TRBV9 and TRBJ1-1; D is perhaps TRBD1 (6 bases). The CDR3 consists of 16 residues. The germline V gene encodes CDR1 SGDLS and CDR2 YYNGEE. With 0 bases removed from V and 4 bases from J, the gap between germline ends came to 16 bases. The CDR3 sequence: CASSVGGGPGGTEAFF. The CDR3 DNA is TGTGCCAGCAGCGTAGGGGGGGGGCCGGGGGGCACTGAAGCTTTCTTT.

This clone has just a few counts. The V call is TRBV7-6, the J call TRBJ2-7; D not certain. V dropped 5 bases and J dropped 0 bases, with 11 bases sitting between them. The CDR3 is 14 amino acids. Germline V lookup: CDR1 SGHVS, CDR2 FNYEAQ. The DNA of the CDR3 is TGTGCCAGCAGCCCCCTAACAGTCTCCTACGAGCAGTACTTC. Amino acids: CASSPLTVSYEQYF.

As for this clone: The junction and the germline gene differ at one end; a read error may be behind it. The rearrangement uses TRBV11-3 and TRBJ2-5, with TRBD1 identical over 9 bases. The CDR3 sequence is 15 residues long. Germline V lookup: CDR1 SGHNT, CDR2 YENEEA. The CDR3 region is CAGSSTGGPAGTQYF. The CDR3 nucleotides read TGTGCCGGCAGCTCTACAGGGGGCCCAGCTGGGACCCAGTACTTC.

Concerning this clone itself: The sample contains more than one DNA sequence encoding this CDR3. V gene TRBV18 combines with J gene TRBJ2-7, with 10 positions matching TRBD1. Germline CDR1 is KGHSH and CDR2 is LQKENI. V gave up 2 bases and J gave up 2 bases; unmatched junction bases: 0. This CDR3 has 14 amino acids. CDR3 protein: CASSPGTGAYEQYF. The DNA of the CDR3 is TGTGCCAGCTCACCAGGGACAGGGGCCTACGAGCAGTACTTC. Full variable domain (rest looked up from reference TRBV18 and TRBJ2-7): NAGVMQNPRHLVRRRGQEARLRCSPMKGHSHVYWYRQLPEEGLKFMVYLQKENIIDESGMPKERFSAEFPKEGPSILRIQQVVRGDSAAYFCASSPGTGAYEQYFGPGTRLTVT.

This sequence joins TRBV6-5 and TRBJ2-1, with a weak D call TRBD1 (6 bases). Per germline, CDR1 MNHEY and CDR2 SVGAGI. The CDR3 runs 14 residues. V lost 5 bases and J 5 bases, leaving 13 bases between the germline ends. The DNA of the CDR3 is TGTGCCAGCAGTAGACAGGCTCCTCACAATGAGCAGTTCTTC. It is translated as CASSRQAPHNEQFF.

The chain combines TRBV28 with TRBJ2-7, with 7 nucleotides matching TRBD2. With 4 bases clipped from V and 2 bases from J, the junction kept 14 bases outside the gene matches. Germline lookup yields CDR1 MDHEN and CDR2 SYDVKM. This CDR3 is built from 17 residues. CDR3 bases: TGTGCCAGCAGTTCCCCAGGACCGGGGGGACCAGCCTACGAGCAGTACTTC. This sequence encodes CASSSPGPGGPAYEQYF. The full variable domain, rest sourced from reference TRBV28 and TRBJ2-7, is DVKVTQSSRYLVKRTGEKVFLECVQDMDHENMFWYRQDPGLGLRLIYFSYDVKMKEKGDIPEGYSVSREKKERFSLILESASTNQTSMYLCASSSPGPGGPAYEQYFGPGTRLTVT.

The rearrangement uses TRBV28 and TRBJ2-2, with 8 nucleotides matching TRBD1. The germline CDR1 and CDR2 sequences are MDHEN and SYDVKM. This CDR3 spans 15 amino acids. V lost 4 bases, J lost 2 bases, and 3 bases stayed unmatched. Here the CDR3 reads CASSSQGANTGELFF. The CDR3 DNA reads as TGTGCCAGCAGTTCGCAGGGGGCCAACACCGGGGAGCTGTTTTTT.

This chain links TRBV5-3 with TRBJ2-7; 8 nucleotides agree with TRBD2. TRBV5-3 is given ORF status, its function remaining uncertain. The V gene end was trimmed by 3 bases and the J gene end by 1 base; junction bases not matched to a gene: 9. The CDR3 totals 16 residues. CDR3 coding DNA: TGTGCCAGAAGCTGCCCCGGAGCGGGAGTGTCCTACGAGCAGTACTTC. Translation: CARSCPGAGVSYEQYF.

The CDR3 nucleotides read TGTGCCTGGAGTGTGCTGCAGGGGAATGAGCAGTTCTTC. It specifies CAWSVLQGNEQFF. The chain links TRBV30 to TRBJ2-1; a possible D gene is TRBD1 (6 bases). CDR3 size: 13 residues. The V gene lost 0 bases and the J gene lost 7 bases, with 10 bases spanning the gap. CDR1 is GTSNPN, CDR2 SVGIG, per germline (reference sequence).

The chain couples TRBV19 to TRBJ2-7, with D maybe TRBD1 (6 bases). CDR1 and CDR2 from the germline V gene are LNHDA and SQIVND (reference sequence). The CDR3 covers 13 residues. The V and J ends lost 4 bases and 2 bases respectively, with 9 bases between them. DNA for the CDR3: TGTGCCAGTAGTACCGCAGGGGCCTACGAGCAGTACTTC. Its protein product is CASSTAGAYEQYF.

This sequence joins TRBV2 and TRBJ2-5; 10 positions agree with TRBD2. Germline CDR1 is SNHLY and CDR2 is FYNNEI. Germline trimming cut 8 bases from V and 5 bases from J; bases unmatched to any gene: 14. The CDR3 is 16 amino acids. Written as DNA, the CDR3 is TGTGCCAGCCAGAAGGGCCCTAGCGGGAGCCGGGAGACCCAGTACTTC. Translation: CASQKGPSGSRETQYF.

The V and J genes are TRBV30 and TRBJ1-1, with D unresolved. CDR3 length: 13 amino acids. V shed 4 bases and J shed 3 bases, with 12 bases lying between them. CDR1 GTSNPN and CDR2 SVGIG come from the germline V gene (reference sequence). CDR3 sequence (DNA): TGTGCCTGGAACGGGGAAGTATACACTGAAGCTTTCTTT. Protein product: CAWNGEVYTEAFF.